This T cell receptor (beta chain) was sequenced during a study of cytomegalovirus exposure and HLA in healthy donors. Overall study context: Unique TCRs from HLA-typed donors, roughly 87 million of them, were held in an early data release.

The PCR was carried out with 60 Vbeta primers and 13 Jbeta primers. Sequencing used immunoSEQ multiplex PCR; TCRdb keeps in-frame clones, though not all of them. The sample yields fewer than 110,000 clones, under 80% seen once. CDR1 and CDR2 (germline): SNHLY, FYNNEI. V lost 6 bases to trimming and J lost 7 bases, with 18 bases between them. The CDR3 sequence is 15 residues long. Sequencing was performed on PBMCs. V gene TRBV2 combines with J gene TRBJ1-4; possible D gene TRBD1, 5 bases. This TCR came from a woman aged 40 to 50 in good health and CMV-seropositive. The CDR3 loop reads CASSYPGRGPEKLFF. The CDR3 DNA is TGTGCCAGCAGCTATCCAGGGAGGGGACCTGAAAAACTGTTTTTT.